This T cell receptor beta chain was observed in a study of shared clonotypes between healthy human individuals. About the study: Ranging from 18 to 49 in age, donors were two women and three men. Three plates each covered CD4 naive and memory; CD8 naive two, CD8 memory one. Study results and caveats: Sample collection involved blood only; tissue repertoires are likely different.

V lost 5 bases to trimming and J lost 4 bases; unmatched junction nucleotides: 7. Germline-derived CDR1 and CDR2 are LNHDA and SQIVND (reference sequence). The CDR3 contains 15 residues. Produced via immunoSEQ multiplex PCR; TCRdb's table is partial and in-frame only. The profile shows approximately 2,300,000 clones, around 93% of them singletons. This clone was seen only once. The antigen remains unidentified. Only Caucasian adults living in Nashville, Tennessee served as donors. The chain recombines TRBV19 with TRBJ1-1; 10 bases are shared with TRBD1. Material: naive CD4+ T cells from PBMCs. Noted subset: CD45RA+ positively selected. This clonotype originated in a man aged 18-30 years in good health. Some clones in this sample may be carry-over from other donors' samples. The DNA for the CDR3 is TGTGCCAGTAGTCCAAGACAGGGGGCCGGCACTGAAGCTTTCTTT. This sequence encodes CASSPRQGAGTEAFF.